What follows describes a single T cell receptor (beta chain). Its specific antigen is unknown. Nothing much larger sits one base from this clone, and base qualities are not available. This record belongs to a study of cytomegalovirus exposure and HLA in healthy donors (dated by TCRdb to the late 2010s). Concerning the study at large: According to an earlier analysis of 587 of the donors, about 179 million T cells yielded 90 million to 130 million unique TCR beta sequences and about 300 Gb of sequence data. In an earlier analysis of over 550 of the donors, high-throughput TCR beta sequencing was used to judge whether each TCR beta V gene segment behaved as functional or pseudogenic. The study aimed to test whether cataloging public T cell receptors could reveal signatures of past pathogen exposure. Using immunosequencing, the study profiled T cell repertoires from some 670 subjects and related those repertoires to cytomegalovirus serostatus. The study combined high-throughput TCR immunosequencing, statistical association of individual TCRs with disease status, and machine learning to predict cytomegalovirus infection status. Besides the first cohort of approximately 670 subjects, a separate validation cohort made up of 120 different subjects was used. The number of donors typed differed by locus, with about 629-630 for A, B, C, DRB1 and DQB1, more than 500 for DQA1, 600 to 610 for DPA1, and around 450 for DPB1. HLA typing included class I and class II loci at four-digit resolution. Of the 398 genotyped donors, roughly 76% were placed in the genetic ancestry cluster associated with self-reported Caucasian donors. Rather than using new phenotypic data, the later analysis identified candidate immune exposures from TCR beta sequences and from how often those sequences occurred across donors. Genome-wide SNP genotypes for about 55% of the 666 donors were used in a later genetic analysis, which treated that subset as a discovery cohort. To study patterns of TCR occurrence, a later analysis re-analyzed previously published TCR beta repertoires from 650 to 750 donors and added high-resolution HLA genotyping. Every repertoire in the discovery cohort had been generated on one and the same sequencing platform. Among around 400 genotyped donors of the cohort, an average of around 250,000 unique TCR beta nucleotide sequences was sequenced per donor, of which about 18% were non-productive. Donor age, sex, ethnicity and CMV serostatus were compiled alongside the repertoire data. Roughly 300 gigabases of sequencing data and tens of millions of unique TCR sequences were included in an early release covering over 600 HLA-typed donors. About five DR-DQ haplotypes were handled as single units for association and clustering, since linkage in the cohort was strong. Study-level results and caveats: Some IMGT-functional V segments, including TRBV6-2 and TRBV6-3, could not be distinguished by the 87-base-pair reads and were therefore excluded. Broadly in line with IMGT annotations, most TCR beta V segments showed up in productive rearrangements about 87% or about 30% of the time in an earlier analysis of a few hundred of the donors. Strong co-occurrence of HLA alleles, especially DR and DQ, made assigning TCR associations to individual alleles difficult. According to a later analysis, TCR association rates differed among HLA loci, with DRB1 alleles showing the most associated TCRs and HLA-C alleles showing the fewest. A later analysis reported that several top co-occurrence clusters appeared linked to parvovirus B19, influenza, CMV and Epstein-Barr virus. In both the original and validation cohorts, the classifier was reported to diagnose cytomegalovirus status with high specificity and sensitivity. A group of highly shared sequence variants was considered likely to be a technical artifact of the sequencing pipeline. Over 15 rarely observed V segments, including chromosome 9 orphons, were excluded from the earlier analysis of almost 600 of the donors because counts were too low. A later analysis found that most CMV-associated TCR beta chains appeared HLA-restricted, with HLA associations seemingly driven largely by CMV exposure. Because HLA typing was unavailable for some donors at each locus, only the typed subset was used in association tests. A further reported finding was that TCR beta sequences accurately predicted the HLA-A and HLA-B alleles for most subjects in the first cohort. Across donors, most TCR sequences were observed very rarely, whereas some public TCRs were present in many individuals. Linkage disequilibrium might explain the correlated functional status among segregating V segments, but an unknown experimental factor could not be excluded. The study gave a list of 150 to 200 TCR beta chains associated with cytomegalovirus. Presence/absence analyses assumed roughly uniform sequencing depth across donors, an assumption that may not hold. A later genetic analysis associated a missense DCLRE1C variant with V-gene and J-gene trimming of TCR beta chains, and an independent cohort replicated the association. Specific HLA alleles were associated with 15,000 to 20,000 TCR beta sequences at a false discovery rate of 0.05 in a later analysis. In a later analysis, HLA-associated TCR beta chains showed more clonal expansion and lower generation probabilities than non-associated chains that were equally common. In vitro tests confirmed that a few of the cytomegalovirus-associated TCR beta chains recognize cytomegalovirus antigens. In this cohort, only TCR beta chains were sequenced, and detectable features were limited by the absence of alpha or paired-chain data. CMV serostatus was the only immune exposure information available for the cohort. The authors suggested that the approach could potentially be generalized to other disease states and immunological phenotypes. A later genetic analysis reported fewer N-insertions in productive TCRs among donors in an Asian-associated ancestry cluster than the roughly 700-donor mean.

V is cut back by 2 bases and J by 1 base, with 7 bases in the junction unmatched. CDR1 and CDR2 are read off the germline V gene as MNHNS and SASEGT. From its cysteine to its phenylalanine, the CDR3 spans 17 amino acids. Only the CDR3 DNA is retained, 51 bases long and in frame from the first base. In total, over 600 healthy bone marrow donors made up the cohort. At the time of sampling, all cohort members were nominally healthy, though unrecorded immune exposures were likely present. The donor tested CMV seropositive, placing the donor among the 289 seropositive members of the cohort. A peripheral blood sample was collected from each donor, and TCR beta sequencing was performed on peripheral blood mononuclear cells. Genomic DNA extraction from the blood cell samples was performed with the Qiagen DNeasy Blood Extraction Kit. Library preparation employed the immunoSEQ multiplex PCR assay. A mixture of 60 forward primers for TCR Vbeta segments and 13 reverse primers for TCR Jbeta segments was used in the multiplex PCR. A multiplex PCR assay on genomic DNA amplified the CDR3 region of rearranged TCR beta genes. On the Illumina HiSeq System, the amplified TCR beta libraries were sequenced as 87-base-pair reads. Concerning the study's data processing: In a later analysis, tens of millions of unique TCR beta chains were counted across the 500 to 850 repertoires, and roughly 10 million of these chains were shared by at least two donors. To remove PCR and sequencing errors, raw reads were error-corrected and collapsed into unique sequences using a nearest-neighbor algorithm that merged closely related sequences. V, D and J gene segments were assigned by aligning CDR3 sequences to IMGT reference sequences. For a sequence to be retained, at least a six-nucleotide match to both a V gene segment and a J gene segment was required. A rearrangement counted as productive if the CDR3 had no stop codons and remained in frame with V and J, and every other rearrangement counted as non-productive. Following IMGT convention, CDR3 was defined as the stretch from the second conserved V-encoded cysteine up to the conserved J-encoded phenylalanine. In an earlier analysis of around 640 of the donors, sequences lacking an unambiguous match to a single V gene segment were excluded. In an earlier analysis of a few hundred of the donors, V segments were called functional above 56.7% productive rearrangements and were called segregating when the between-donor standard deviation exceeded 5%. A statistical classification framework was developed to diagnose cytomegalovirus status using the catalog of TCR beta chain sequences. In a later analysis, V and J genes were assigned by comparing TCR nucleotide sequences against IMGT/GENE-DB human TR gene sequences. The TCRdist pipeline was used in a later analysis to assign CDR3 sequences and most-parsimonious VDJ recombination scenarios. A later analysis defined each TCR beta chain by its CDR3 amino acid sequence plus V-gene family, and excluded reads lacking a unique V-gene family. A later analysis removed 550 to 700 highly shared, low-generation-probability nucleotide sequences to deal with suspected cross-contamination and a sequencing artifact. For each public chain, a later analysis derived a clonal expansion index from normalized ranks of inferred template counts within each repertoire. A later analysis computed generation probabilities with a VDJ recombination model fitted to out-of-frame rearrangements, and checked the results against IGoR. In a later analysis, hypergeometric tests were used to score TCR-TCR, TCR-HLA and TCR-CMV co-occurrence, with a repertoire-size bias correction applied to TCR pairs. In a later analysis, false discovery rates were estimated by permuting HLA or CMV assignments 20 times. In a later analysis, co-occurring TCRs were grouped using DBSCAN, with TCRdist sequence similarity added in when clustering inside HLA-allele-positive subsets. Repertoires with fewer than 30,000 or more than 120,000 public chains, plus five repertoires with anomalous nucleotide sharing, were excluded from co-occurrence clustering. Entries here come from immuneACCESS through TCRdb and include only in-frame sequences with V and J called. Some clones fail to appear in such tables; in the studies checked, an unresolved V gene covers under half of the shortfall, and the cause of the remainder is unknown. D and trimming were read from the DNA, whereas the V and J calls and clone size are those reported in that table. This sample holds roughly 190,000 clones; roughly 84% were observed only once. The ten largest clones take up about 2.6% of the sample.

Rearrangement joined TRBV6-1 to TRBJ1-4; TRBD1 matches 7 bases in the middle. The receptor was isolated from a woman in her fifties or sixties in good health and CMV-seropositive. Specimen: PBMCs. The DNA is TGTGCCAGCAGTGAATTAAGGGGGCAGGGAACTAATGAAAAACTGTTTTTT. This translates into CASSELRGQGTNEKLFF.